These 25 T cell receptor beta chains came from one sample sequenced in a study of spatial heterogeneity in lung cancer. One entry per CDR3 protein results from TCRdb running MiXCR on the 5' RACE reads. This table holds some 45,000 distinct CDR3 sequences, 10% to 15% found once. This sample's time point: sample taken at primary tumor resection. No cell sorting; template was whole RNA from tumor, lung tissue or PBMC. The sequenced sample was PBMCs, obtained at surgery. Receptors were obtained from a female donor with early-stage non-small cell lung cancer.

There are a few counts of this clonotype. The chain links TRBV7-2 to TRBJ2-3; D is undetermined. V dropped 4 bases and J dropped 6 bases, with 8 bases sitting between them. The CDR3 totals 12 residues. CDR1 is SGHTA, CDR2 FQGNSA, per germline. The CDR3 DNA is TGTGCCAGCAGCTCCCAAGGGGATACGCAGTATTTT. This sequence encodes CASSSQGDTQYF. Drawing the rest from reference TRBV7-2 and TRBJ2-3, the complete variable domain is GAGVSQSPSNKVTEKGKDVELRCDPISGHTALYWYRQSLGQGLEFLIYFQGNSAPDKSGLPSDRFSAERTGGSVSTLTIQRTQQEDSAVYLCASSSQGDTQYFGPGTRLTVL.

This clonotype was observed a handful of times. In nucleotides, the CDR3 is TGTGCCAGCAGTTTCGTAACAACCGGGGAGCTGTTTTTT. Protein product: CASSFVTTGELFF. The chain links TRBV27 to TRBJ2-2; D gene ambiguous. The length of the CDR3 is 13 residues. Germline CDR1 reads MNHEY; CDR2 reads SMNVEV (reference sequence). The V and J ends lost 3 bases and 5 bases respectively, with 7 bases between them.

This clonotype was picked up a small number of times. This rearrangement joins TRBV5-1 to TRBJ2-6; D uncertain. Germline V gene sequence: CDR1 SGHRS, CDR2 YFSETQ. V lost 5 bases, J lost 2 bases, and 17 bases lay in between. This CDR3 contains 17 residues. The DNA for the CDR3 is TGCGCCAGCAGGAGAGCCGGTGGGTTCCCTGGGGCCAACGTCCTGACTTTC. Encoded protein: CASRRAGGFPGANVLTF. The full variable domain, in which reference TRBV5-1 and TRBJ2-6 provide the parts outside the CDR3, is KAGVTQTPRYLIKTRGQQVTLSCSPISGHRSVSWYQQTPGQGLQFLFEYFSETQRNKGNFPGRFSGRQFSNSRSEMNVSTLELGDSALYLCASRRAGGFPGANVLTFGAGSRLTVL.

The chain joins TRBV5-6 to TRBJ1-5, with a possible D match to TRBD1 (6 bases). This CDR3 spans 15 amino acids. Germline V gene sequence: CDR1 SGHDT, CDR2 YYEEEE. V was shortened by 3 bases and J by 3 bases, with 13 bases between the two germline ends. The CDR3 nucleotides are TGTGCCAGCAGCTCTAGGGGGGGCTCCAATCAGCCCCAGCATTTT. This encodes CASSSRGGSNQPQHF.

This clonotype was counted only a few times. The chain employs TRBV25-1 and TRBJ1-1, with 8 bases aligning to TRBD1. Germline trimming cut 4 bases from V and 1 base from J; bases unmatched to any gene: 5. The CDR3 has 15 residues. From germline, CDR1 is MGHDK and CDR2 SYGVNS. As DNA, the CDR3 is TGTGCCAGCAGTGTAGGACAGGGTTCGAACACTGAAGCTTTCTTT. As protein: CASSVGQGSNTEAFF.

In this sample, this clonotype turned up a few times. V gene TRBV4-1 combines with J gene TRBJ1-5; D is unresolved. CDR1 is MGHRA and CDR2 is YSYEKL in the germline V gene. CDR3 length equals 15 residues. With 1 base removed from V and 0 bases from J, the gap between germline ends came to 7 bases. The CDR3 DNA reads as TGCGCCAGCAGCCAAGGGACGGATAGCAATCAGCCCCAGCATTTT. It encodes CASSQGTDSNQPQHF.

This clonotype was counted only a few times. The chain carries TRBV29-1 and TRBJ1-1, with D uncertain. V dropped 0 bases and J dropped 8 bases, with 7 bases sitting between them. Germline lookup yields CDR1 SQVTM and CDR2 ANQGSEA. The CDR3 runs to 11 residues. CDR3 sequence reads: CSVEDRREAFF. For the CDR3, the DNA is TGCAGCGTTGAAGATCGGAGGGAAGCTTTCTTT.

About this clonotype: Since a much larger clone is just one base distant, this may be a read error. The chain joins TRBV28 to TRBJ1-5, with no clear D. The CDR3 has 14 residues. Per germline, CDR1 MDHEN and CDR2 SYDVKM. The CDR3: CASTEVIGNQPQNF. Here the CDR3 DNA reads TGTGCCAGCACGGAAGTAATCGGGAATCAGCCCCAGAATTTT.

In its sample, this clonotype was seen many times. CDR3 sequence (DNA): TGTGCCAGCAGCTTAGAGAGAAATTCACCCCTCCACTTT. Translated: CASSLERNSPLHF. The gene calls are TRBV7-9 and TRBJ1-6; D gene ambiguous. With 1 base removed from V and 7 bases from J, the gap between germline ends came to 5 bases. The CDR3 spans 13 residues. CDR1 and CDR2 (germline): SEHNR, FQNEAQ (reference sequence).

This clonotype was recorded a few times. The J gene is TRBJ2-7, the V gene TRBV6-2 or TRBV6-3; TRBD1 aligns across 8 bases. J lost 3 bases, V lost 7 bases, and 8 bases had no gene match. The germline V gene has CDR1 MNHEY and CDR2 SVGEGT. There are 14 residues in the CDR3. The CDR3 sequence: CASTKRTGSYEQYF. For the CDR3, the DNA is TGTGCCAGCACCAAACGGACAGGGAGCTACGAGCAGTACTTC.

The chain has TRBV12-3 or TRBV12-4 and TRBJ2-1; D call uncertain. This CDR3 has 11 amino acids. The V end was cut by 5 bases, the J end by 10 bases, with 9 bases between. The CDR3 DNA reads as TGTGCCAGCAGTAGAGTAAAGGAGCAGTTCTTC. Translated: CASSRVKEQFF.

This clonotype was counted a few times. The V gene is TRBV20-1, the J gene TRBJ1-2; TRBD1 is a possible D gene (6 bases). Trimming shortened V by 2 bases and J by 9 bases, and 16 bases separated the two germline ends. The CDR3 extends over 13 amino acids. The germline CDR1 and CDR2 sequences are DFQATT and SNEGSKA (reference sequence). The CDR3 coding sequence is TGCAGTGCTAGACGGACAGTAGATTTAAGCTACACCTTC. The encoded protein is CSARRTVDLSYTF.

There are a few counts of this clonotype. This chain uses TRBV7-3 with TRBJ2-1, with 9 nucleotides matching TRBD1. Looked up from germline, CDR1 is SGHTA and CDR2 is FQGTGA. Trimming at V came to 4 bases and at J to 5 bases, leaving 9 bases not matched to a gene. This CDR3 is 16 amino acids long. The chain's CDR3 is CASSYSGTGINNEQFF. CDR3 DNA: TGTGCCAGCAGCTATTCCGGGACAGGGATTAACAATGAGCAGTTCTTC.

This clonotype was seen a few times. The chain is built from TRBV7-8 and TRBJ2-1; D remains ambiguous. This CDR3 has 15 residues. Germline loops: CDR1 SGHVS, CDR2 FQNEAQ. The V gene lost 4 bases and the J gene lost 0 bases, with 10 bases spanning the gap. CDR3: CASSSAAISYNEQFF. The DNA of the CDR3 is TGTGCCAGCAGCTCGGCAGCTATCTCCTACAATGAGCAGTTCTTC.

The rearrangement links TRBV2 to TRBJ1-5, with a possible D match to TRBD1 (5 bases). The CDR3 length is 14 residues. Germline values: CDR1 SNHLY, CDR2 FYNNEI. V was shortened by 8 bases and J by 0 bases, with 11 bases between the two germline ends. CDR3 in amino acids: CASRIGGSNQPQHF. The CDR3 DNA sequence: TGTGCCAGCCGAATCGGGGGTAGCAATCAGCCCCAGCATTTT.

The chain has TRBV20-1 and TRBJ2-7; possible D gene TRBD2, 6 bases. Germline CDR1 is DFQATT and CDR2 is SNEGSKA (reference sequence). This CDR3 spans 12 amino acids. V dropped 3 bases and J dropped 5 bases, with 11 bases sitting between them. The CDR3 coding sequence is TGCAGTGCTAGGGACTACAGCGACGAGCAGTACTTC. Its translation: CSARDYSDEQYF.

At least ten counts were recorded for this clonotype. V usage is TRBV7-9 and J usage is TRBJ1-2; TRBD1 matches at 7 bases. V was pared by 3 bases and J by 5 bases, with 9 bases of the junction left unmatched. Germline values: CDR1 SEHNR, CDR2 FQNEAQ (reference sequence). CDR3 length: 15 amino acids. In DNA, the CDR3 is TGTGCCAGCAGCTTTGGGACAGAAACAAAATATGGCTACACCTTC. It is translated as CASSFGTETKYGYTF.

The chain employs TRBV2 and TRBJ2-5; 8 bases fit TRBD1. Germline trimming cut 2 bases from V and 4 bases from J; bases unmatched to any gene: 6. This CDR3 comprises 15 residues. The germline gives CDR1 SNHLY, CDR2 FYNNEI. The CDR3 loop is CASSETGRGPETQYF. The CDR3 nucleotides read TGTGCCAGCAGTGAAACCGGCAGGGGGCCAGAGACCCAGTACTTC. The full variable domain, in which reference TRBV2 and TRBJ2-5 provide the parts outside the CDR3, is EPEVTQTPSHQVTQMGQEVILRCVPISNHLYFYWYRQILGQKVEFLVSFYNNEISEKSEIFDDQFSVERPDGSNFTLKIRSTKLEDSAMYFCASSETGRGPETQYFGPGTRLLVL.

This chain links TRBV19 with TRBJ2-3; a possible D gene is TRBD2 (6 bases). Germline V gene data show CDR1 as LNHDA and CDR2 as SQIVND (reference sequence). V was clipped by 10 bases and J by 1 base, with 15 bases between them. This CDR3 is 14 amino acids long. The CDR3 loop reads CATRRRGGTDTQYF. The CDR3 DNA follows: TGTGCCACCCGTCGGCGGGGTGGCACAGATACGCAGTATTTT.

This clonotype was seen at least ten times. The V call is TRBV20-1, the J call TRBJ1-2; D is perhaps TRBD1 (5 bases). The CDR3 loop spans 15 amino acids. V was trimmed by 5 bases and J by 4 bases, leaving 20 bases between them. From germline, CDR1 is DFQATT and CDR2 SNEGSKA (reference sequence). CDR3 in amino acids: CSAPPPLGGGYGYTF. CDR3 coding DNA: TGCAGTGCTCCTCCCCCTTTGGGGGGAGGCTATGGCTACACCTTC.

This chain links TRBV7-3 with TRBJ2-7; 7 bases match TRBD1. Per germline, CDR1 SGHTA and CDR2 FQGTGA. The CDR3 totals 15 residues. The V gene end was trimmed by 6 bases and the J gene end by 6 bases; junction bases not matched to a gene: 14. The CDR3 DNA reads as TGTGCCAGCAGTCTTCTAAGACAGGGCAAGGTCGAGCAGTACTTC. It specifies CASSLLRQGKVEQYF.

This sequence joins TRBV25-1 and TRBJ1-1; TRBD1 agrees at 7 bases. The CDR3 is 14 residues long. J lost 2 bases, V lost 3 bases, and 3 bases had no gene match. Looked up from germline, CDR1 is MGHDK and CDR2 is SYGVNS. CDR3 in DNA: TGTGCCAGCAGTGAGAGGGGGCCTAACACTGAAGCTTTCTTT. It yields the protein CASSERGPNTEAFF. The full variable domain, its missing parts supplied by reference TRBV25-1 and TRBJ1-1, is EADIYQTPRYLVIGTGKKITLECSQTMGHDKMYWYQQDPGMELHLIHYSYGVNSTEKGDLSSESTVSRIRTEHFPLTLESARPSHTSQYLCASSERGPNTEAFFGQGTRLTVV.

The chain joins TRBV6-5 to TRBJ2-7, with 7 positions matching TRBD1. Germline lookup yields CDR1 MNHEY and CDR2 SVGAGI. The V segment lost 5 bases and the J segment 3 bases; nucleotides outside the gene matches: 4. The CDR3 is made up of 13 amino acids. This CDR3 is CASSQTGRYEQYF. For the CDR3, the DNA is TGTGCCAGCAGTCAGACAGGGCGCTACGAGCAGTACTTC.

The CDR3 DNA follows: TGTGCCAGCAGCTTAGGGGGGGTCGGCACTGAAGCTTTCTTT. As protein: CASSLGGVGTEAFF. The chain carries TRBV7-8 and TRBJ1-1; weak D call: TRBD1 (5 bases). Per the germline V gene, CDR1 is SGHVS and CDR2 is FQNEAQ. V was shortened by 1 base and J by 4 bases, with 10 bases between the two germline ends. The CDR3 is made up of 14 amino acids.

This clonotype was seen only a few times. The chain couples TRBV20-1 to TRBJ1-1; maybe TRBD1 (5 bases). CDR1 and CDR2 from the germline V gene are DFQATT and SNEGSKA (reference sequence). V was cut by 0 bases and J by 1 base, with 12 bases left in between. The CDR3 is 15 amino acids. Here the CDR3 DNA reads TGCAGTGCTAGAGATCAGGGAAGGGCGAACACTGAAGCTTTCTTT. Its translation is CSARDQGRANTEAFF.